This T cell receptor (beta chain) derives from a study of CD8+CD57+ T cells in acquired aplastic anemia. For sequencing, patients were chosen who had shown expansion of CD8+CD57+ cells by flow cytometry. CDR3 size: 15 residues. CDR1 is LGHDT and CDR2 is YNNKEL in the germline V gene (reference sequence). The V end lost 1 base, the J end lost 3 bases, and 10 bases lay between the germline ends. Both TCR beta VDJ combination and CDR3 sequence profiling were carried out. Genomic DNA was the template for this profiling. TCRdb redid the calling of the reads with MiXCR, one entry per CDR3 protein. Found here are 95,000 to 150,000 distinct CDR3 sequences, approximately 61% of them singletons; the top ten hold 25% to 35%.

V is TRBV3-1 and J is TRBJ2-1; a weak D match, TRBD2 (5 bases). The receptor's source is a human donor with aplastic anemia. Specimen: sorted CD4+, CD8+, or CD8+CD57+ T cells (not recorded which) from PBMCs. The CDR3 DNA reads TGTGCCAGCAGCCAAGTCTACGGGGACTACAATGAGCAGTTCTTC. This encodes CASSQVYGDYNEQFF.